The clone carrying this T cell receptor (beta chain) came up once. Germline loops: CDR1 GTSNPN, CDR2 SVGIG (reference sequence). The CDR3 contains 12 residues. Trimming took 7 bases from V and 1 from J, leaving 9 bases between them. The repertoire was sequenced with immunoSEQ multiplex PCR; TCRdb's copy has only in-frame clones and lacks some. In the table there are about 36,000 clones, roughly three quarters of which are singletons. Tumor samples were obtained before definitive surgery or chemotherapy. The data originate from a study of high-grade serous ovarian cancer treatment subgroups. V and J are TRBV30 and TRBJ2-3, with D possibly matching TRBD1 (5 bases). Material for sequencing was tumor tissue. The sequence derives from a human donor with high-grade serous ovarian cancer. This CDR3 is CASRVRTDTQYF. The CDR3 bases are TGTGCCTCCAGGGTCCGCACAGATACGCAGTATTTT.